The 25 T cell receptor beta chains given below trace back to one sample, sequenced in a study of cytomegalovirus exposure and HLA in healthy donors. PCR involved 60 Vbeta and 13 Jbeta primers. TCRdb's copy holds only in-frame clones and misses some; the assay was immunoSEQ multiplex PCR. The table records a few hundred thousand clones, roughly four fifths of them present only once. The material sequenced was PBMCs. These receptors were collected from an older woman in good health and CMV-seropositive.

The chain employs TRBV28 and TRBJ1-5, with 7 bases identical to TRBD1. Germline V gives CDR1 MDHEN, CDR2 SYDVKM. V dropped 4 bases and J dropped 1; count of bases not matched to a gene: 4. CDR3 length: 15 amino acids. This CDR3 is CASSSPTGSNQPQHF. CDR3 sequence (DNA): TGTGCCAGCAGTTCCCCGACAGGGAGCAATCAGCCCCAGCATTTT.

The chain links TRBV5-1 to TRBJ1-6; D uncertain. CDR1 and CDR2 (germline): SGHRS, YFSETQ. The CDR3 is 12 residues long. The V end was cut by 0 bases, the J end by 14 bases, with 9 bases between. Written as DNA, the CDR3 is TGCGCCAGCAGCTTGGATGGGAGAACCCTCCACTTT. Translating it yields CASSLDGRTLHF.

The V and J genes are TRBV9 and TRBJ2-7; tentatively, D is TRBD1 (5 bases). Germline CDR1 and CDR2: SGDLS and YYNGEE. The length of the CDR3 is 13 residues. Trimming removed 4 bases from V and 3 bases from J, with 11 bases in between. As DNA, the CDR3 is TGTGCCAGCAGCTATGACAGCCGCTACGAGCAGTACTTC. The encoded protein is CASSYDSRYEQYF.

The chain employs TRBV29-1 and TRBJ1-5, with D possibly being TRBD1 (5 bases). V dropped 6 bases and J dropped 1 base, with 13 bases sitting between them. This CDR3 contains 14 residues. CDR1 is SQVTM and CDR2 is ANQGSEA in the germline V gene. The CDR3 is CSVGGGTSNQPQHF. The CDR3 bases are TGCAGCGTGGGCGGGGGTACGAGCAATCAGCCCCAGCATTTT.

The chain couples TRBV7-9 to TRBJ1-1, with D unresolved. The germline V gene encodes CDR1 SEHNR and CDR2 FQNEAQ (reference sequence). Trimming took off 7 bases at V and 1 base at J, with 10 bases between the two ends. The CDR3 totals 13 residues. CDR3 bases: TGTGCCAGCACCCCACGGGAGAACACTGAAGCTTTCTTT. Protein sequence: CASTPRENTEAFF.

This clone was detected only once. This chain uses TRBV10-2 with TRBJ2-1; TRBD1 matches at 9 bases. V shed 3 bases, J shed 7 bases, and the junction held 7 bases outside the gene matches. The CDR3 runs to 15 residues. Germline V CDR1 and CDR2: WSHSY, SAAADI. The CDR3 is CASSDTGTGSNEQFF. The DNA of the CDR3 is TGCGCCAGCAGTGACACCGGGACAGGGAGTAATGAGCAGTTCTTC.

The genes are TRBV30 and TRBJ2-3; 11 bases fit TRBD1. The germline V gene encodes CDR1 GTSNPN and CDR2 SVGIG (reference sequence). This CDR3 is 14 amino acids long. Trimming cost V 4 bases and J 6 bases; bases outside gene matches: 6. The CDR3 DNA reads TGTGCCTGGAATTGGGACAGGGGGTCGGATACGCAGTATTTT. Amino acid sequence: CAWNWDRGSDTQYF.

CDR3 amino acids: CASSSPPTSTYEQYF. Here the CDR3 DNA reads TGTGCCAGCAGCTCACCACCGACAAGCACCTACGAGCAGTACTTC. The V and J genes are TRBV7-9 and TRBJ2-7; D gene unclear. V was trimmed by 4 bases and J by 2 bases, leaving 15 bases between them. Germline-derived CDR1 and CDR2 are SEHNR and FQNEAQ (reference sequence). The CDR3 is 15 residues long.

The chain combines TRBV19 with TRBJ1-1; a possible D gene is TRBD1 (5 bases). V gave up 5 bases and J gave up 0 bases, with 7 bases separating them. Germline CDR1 is LNHDA and CDR2 is SQIVND (reference sequence). The CDR3 contains 13 residues. CDR3 sequence (DNA): TGTGCCAGTAGTGGACAACTGAACACTGAAGCTTTCTTT. Translating it yields CASSGQLNTEAFF. The variable domain in full, completed from reference TRBV19 and TRBJ1-1, reads DGGITQSPKYLFRKEGQNVTLSCEQNLNHDAMYWYRQDPGQGLRLIYYSQIVNDFQKGDIAEGYSVSREKKESFPLTVTSAQKNPTAFYLCASSGQLNTEAFFGQGTRLTVV.

This rearrangement joins TRBV11-2 to TRBJ2-1; D remains unclear. Germline CDR1 reads SGHAT; CDR2 reads FQNNGV. V shed 5 bases and J shed 5 bases, with 10 bases lying between them. CDR3 length: 13 residues. The CDR3 region is CASSVRSDNEQFF. DNA of the CDR3: TGTGCCAGCAGCGTTCGATCGGACAATGAGCAGTTCTTC.

The sample holds one count of this clone. CDR3 sequence reads: CASTTLGLPSNEQFF. DNA of the CDR3: TGCGCCAGCACGACCTTGGGACTGCCCTCCAATGAGCAGTTCTTC. The V gene is TRBV4-1, the J gene TRBJ2-1; TRBD2 might be the D (6 bases). From germline, CDR1 is MGHRA and CDR2 YSYEKL. Trimming took 7 bases from V and 6 from J, leaving 19 bases between them. The CDR3 extends over 15 amino acids.

The rearrangement uses TRBV10-3 and TRBJ2-1; TRBD1 matches 9 bases. The CDR3 loop spans 14 amino acids. V lost 6 bases, J lost 6 bases, and 6 bases stayed unmatched. The germline gives CDR1 ENHRY, CDR2 SYGVKD. CDR3 sequence: CAIREGQGTNEQFF. The CDR3 nucleotides read TGTGCCATCAGGGAGGGACAGGGTACCAATGAGCAGTTCTTC.

V is TRBV6-5 and J is TRBJ2-7; 9 nucleotides align to TRBD2. The J segment lost 1 base and the V segment lost 6 bases, leaving 7 bases of the junction unmatched. This CDR3 contains 15 residues. Germline values: CDR1 MNHEY, CDR2 SVGAGI. Here the CDR3 DNA reads TGTGCCAGCAGACCTGGACTAGCGACTTCCTACGAGCAGTACTTC. As protein: CASRPGLATSYEQYF.

This clone was detected only once. The chain has TRBV5-3 and TRBJ1-2; the D is unclear. TRBV5-3 is filed as an ORF, its function uncertain. The CDR3 spans 14 residues. Trimming took 5 bases from V and 8 from J, leaving 19 bases between them. The DNA of the CDR3 is TGTGCCAGAAGAGGTCGAGGGCCTAGAGGGGGCTACACCTTC. It encodes CARRGRGPRGGYTF.

The chain has TRBV28 and TRBJ1-2, with D unclear. Germline CDR1 and CDR2: MDHEN and SYDVKM. Trimming removed 3 bases at V and 8 bases at J, with 7 bases between. The CDR3 runs to 11 residues. The DNA of the CDR3 is TGTGCCAGCAGTTTGGGCAGGGGCTACACCTTC. This sequence encodes CASSLGRGYTF.

This clone was observed a single time. The V and J genes are TRBV6-5 and TRBJ2-7; 7 positions match TRBD2. The junction had 11 bases not matched to a gene; V was cut back by 5 bases and J by 4 bases. This CDR3 contains 15 residues. Per the germline V gene, CDR1 is MNHEY and CDR2 is SVGAGI. The CDR3 reads CASSPGYGGGYEQYF. CDR3 coding DNA: TGTGCCAGCAGTCCAGGGTATGGGGGAGGGTACGAGCAGTACTTC.

This clone is a singleton in its sample. V usage is TRBV5-1 and J usage is TRBJ1-1; 8 bases are a match to TRBD1. CDR1 and CDR2 from the germline V gene are SGHRS and YFSETQ. With V trimmed by 4 bases and J by 4 bases, 6 bases remained unmatched. This CDR3 spans 14 amino acids. DNA of the CDR3: TGCGCCAGCAGCCAACAGGGGGGAAGCACTGAAGCTTTCTTT. Its translation is CASSQQGGSTEAFF.

This chain connects TRBV27 to TRBJ1-6; 9 bases line up with TRBD1. The germline gives CDR1 MNHEY, CDR2 SMNVEV (reference sequence). The CDR3 consists of 14 residues. The junction had 5 bases not matched to a gene; V was cut back by 4 bases and J by 10 bases. The CDR3 bases are TGTGCCAGCAGTTCCTCGACAGGGGGATCACCCCTCCACTTT. This encodes CASSSSTGGSPLHF.

This rearrangement joins TRBV5-5 to TRBJ2-7; TRBD1 aligns across 8 bases. V trimming: 2 bases; J trimming: 3 bases; junction bases outside the gene matches: 4. The CDR3 has 14 amino acids. CDR1 and CDR2 (germline): SGHKS, YYEKEE (reference sequence). The CDR3 sequence is CASSFGQGIYEQYF. CDR3 coding DNA: TGTGCCAGCAGCTTCGGACAGGGAATCTACGAGCAGTACTTC.

The chain employs TRBV2 and TRBJ2-2; D perhaps matches TRBD2 (6 bases). Trimming left V 5 bases short and J 7 bases short, with 11 bases between. Germline assignment: CDR1 SNHLY and CDR2 FYNNEI. CDR3 length equals 13 residues. CDR3 protein: CASSLAWVGELFF. The DNA of the CDR3 is TGTGCCAGCAGTCTAGCGTGGGTCGGGGAGCTGTTTTTT.

This chain uses TRBV11-2 with TRBJ1-1, with TRBD1 matching 7 bases. The trim removed 5 bases at V and 4 bases at J, leaving 10 bases unmatched. The CDR3 has 15 amino acids. Germline V CDR1 and CDR2: SGHAT, FQNNGV. The CDR3, as DNA: TGTGCCAGCAGCGAAGACAGGGCCTCGGGCACTGAAGCTTTCTTT. The encoded protein is CASSEDRASGTEAFF.

The chain employs TRBV15 and TRBJ2-5; 9 positions match TRBD2. J gave up 5 bases and V 5 bases, and 9 bases lay outside the gene matches. This CDR3 contains 15 residues. The germline gives CDR1 LNHNV, CDR2 YYDKDF (reference sequence). The CDR3 reads CATSHYSGRGETQYF. CDR3 bases: TGTGCCACCAGCCATTATAGCGGGAGAGGCGAGACCCAGTACTTC.

This chain links TRBV29-1 with TRBJ2-5; TRBD1 aligns across 10 bases. The DNA end is a closer match to TRBJ2-7, so the J assignment may be wrong. The CDR3 consists of 14 residues. Germline assignment: CDR1 SQVTM and CDR2 ANQGSEA. CDR3 bases: TGCAGCGTTGCCGGGACAGGGGTGGATTACGAGCAGTACTTC. Its translation is CSVAGTGVDYEQYF.

This chain links TRBV2 with TRBJ2-7, with 7 nucleotides matching TRBD1. This CDR3 region has 14 residues. V lost 1 base, J lost 5 bases, and 5 bases stayed unmatched. Looked up from germline, CDR1 is SNHLY and CDR2 is FYNNEI. CDR3 region: CASSEGTGSHEQYF. The DNA for the CDR3 is TGTGCCAGCAGTGAAGGGACAGGTAGCCACGAGCAGTACTTC.

V and J are TRBV6-1 and TRBJ1-4, with 7 bases fitting TRBD1. This CDR3 contains 18 residues. Looked up from germline, CDR1 is MNHNS and CDR2 is SASEGT. With V trimmed by 4 bases and J by 3 bases, 14 bases remained unmatched. The DNA for the CDR3 is TGTGCCAGCAGTGTCCTACCACAGGGGATGGTGGCTAATGAAAAACTGTTTTTT. It translates to CASSVLPQGMVANEKLFF.